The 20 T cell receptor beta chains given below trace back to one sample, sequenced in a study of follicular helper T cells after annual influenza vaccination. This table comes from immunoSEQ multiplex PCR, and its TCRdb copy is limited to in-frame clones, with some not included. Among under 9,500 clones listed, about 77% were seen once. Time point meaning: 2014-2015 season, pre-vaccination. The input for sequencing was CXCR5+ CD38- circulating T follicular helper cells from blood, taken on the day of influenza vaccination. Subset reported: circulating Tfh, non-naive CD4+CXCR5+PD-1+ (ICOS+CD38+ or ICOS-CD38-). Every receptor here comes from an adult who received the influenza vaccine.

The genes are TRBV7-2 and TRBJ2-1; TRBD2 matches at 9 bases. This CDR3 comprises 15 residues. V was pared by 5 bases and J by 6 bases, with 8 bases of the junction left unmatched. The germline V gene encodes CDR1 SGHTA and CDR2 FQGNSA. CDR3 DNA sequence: TGTGCCAGCAGCCTGGGGCGACTAGCGGTCAATGAGCAGTTCTTC. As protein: CASSLGRLAVNEQFF. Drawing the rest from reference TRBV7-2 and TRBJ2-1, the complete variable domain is GAGVSQSPSNKVTEKGKDVELRCDPISGHTALYWYRQSLGQGLEFLIYFQGNSAPDKSGLPSDRFSAERTGGSVSTLTIQRTQQEDSAVYLCASSLGRLAVNEQFFGPGTRLTVL.

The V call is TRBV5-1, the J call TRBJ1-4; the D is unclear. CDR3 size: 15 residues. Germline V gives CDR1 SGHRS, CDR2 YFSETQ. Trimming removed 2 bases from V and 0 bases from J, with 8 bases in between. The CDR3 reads CASSFDASTNEKLFF. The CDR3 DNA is TGCGCCAGCAGCTTTGACGCATCAACTAATGAAAAACTGTTTTTT.

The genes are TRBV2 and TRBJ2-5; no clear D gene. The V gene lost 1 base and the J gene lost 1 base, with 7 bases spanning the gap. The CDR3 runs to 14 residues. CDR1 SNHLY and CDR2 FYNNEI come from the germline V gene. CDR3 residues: CASSEGSLQETQYF. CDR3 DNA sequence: TGTGCCAGCAGTGAAGGGTCGCTCCAAGAGACCCAGTACTTC.

The CDR3 sequence is CASRSRDTEAFF. In DNA form, the CDR3 reads TGTGCCAGCAGATCTCGGGACACTGAAGCTTTCTTT. The V call is TRBV25-1, the J call TRBJ1-1; the D is unclear. The CDR3 is 12 amino acids. Germline CDR1 and CDR2: MGHDK and SYGVNS. V gave up 6 bases and J gave up 3 bases, with 8 bases separating them.

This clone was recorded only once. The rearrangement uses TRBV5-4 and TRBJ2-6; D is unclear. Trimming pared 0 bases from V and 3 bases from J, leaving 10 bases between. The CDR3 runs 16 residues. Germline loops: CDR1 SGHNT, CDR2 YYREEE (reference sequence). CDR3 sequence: CASSLVGIGGANVLTF. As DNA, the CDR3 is TGTGCCAGCAGCTTGGTAGGGATCGGTGGGGCCAACGTCCTGACTTTC.

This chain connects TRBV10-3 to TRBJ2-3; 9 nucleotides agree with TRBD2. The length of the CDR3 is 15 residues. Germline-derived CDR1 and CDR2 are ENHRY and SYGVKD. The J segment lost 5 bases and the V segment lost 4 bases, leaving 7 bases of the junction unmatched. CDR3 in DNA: TGTGCCATCAGTGTTGCGGGAGGGCCCGGAGATACGCAGTATTTT. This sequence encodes CAISVAGGPGDTQYF.

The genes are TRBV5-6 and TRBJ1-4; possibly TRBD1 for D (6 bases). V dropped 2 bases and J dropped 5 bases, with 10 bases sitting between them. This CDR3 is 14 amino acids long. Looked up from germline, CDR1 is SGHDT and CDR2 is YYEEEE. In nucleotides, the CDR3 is TGTGCCAGCAGCTTTGACAGGCCCAATGAAAAACTGTTTTTT. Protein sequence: CASSFDRPNEKLFF.

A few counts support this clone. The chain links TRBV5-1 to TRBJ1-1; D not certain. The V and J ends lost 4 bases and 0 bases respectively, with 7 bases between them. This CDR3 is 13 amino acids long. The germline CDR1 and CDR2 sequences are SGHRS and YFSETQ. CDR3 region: CASSPTLNTEAFF. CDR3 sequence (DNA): TGCGCCAGCAGCCCGACGTTGAACACTGAAGCTTTCTTT.

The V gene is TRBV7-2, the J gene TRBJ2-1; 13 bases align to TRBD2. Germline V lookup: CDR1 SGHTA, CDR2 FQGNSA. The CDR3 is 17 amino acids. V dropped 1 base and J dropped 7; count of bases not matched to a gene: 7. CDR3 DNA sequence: TGTGCCAGCAGCTTAGGTACTAGCGGGAGGGCAAGGAATGAGCAGTTCTTC. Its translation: CASSLGTSGRARNEQFF.

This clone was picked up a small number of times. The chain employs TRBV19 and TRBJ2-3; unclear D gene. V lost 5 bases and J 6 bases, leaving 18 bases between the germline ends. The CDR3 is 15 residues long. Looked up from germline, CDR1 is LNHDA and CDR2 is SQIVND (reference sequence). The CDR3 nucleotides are TGTGCCAGTAGTCCCCAGAGAGCCACCGGGGATACGCAGTATTTT. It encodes CASSPQRATGDTQYF.

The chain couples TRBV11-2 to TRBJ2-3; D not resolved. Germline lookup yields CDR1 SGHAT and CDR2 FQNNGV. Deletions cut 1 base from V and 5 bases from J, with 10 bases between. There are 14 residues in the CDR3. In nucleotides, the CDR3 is TGTGCCAGCAGCTTAGTGGAAGGCAGAGATACGCAGTATTTT. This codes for CASSLVEGRDTQYF.

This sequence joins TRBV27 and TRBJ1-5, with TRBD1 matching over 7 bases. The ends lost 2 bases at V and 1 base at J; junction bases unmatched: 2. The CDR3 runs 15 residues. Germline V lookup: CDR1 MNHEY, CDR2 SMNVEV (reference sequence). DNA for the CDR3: TGTGCCAGCAGTTTAGCAGGGGGGAGCAATCAGCCCCAGCATTTT. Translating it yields CASSLAGGSNQPQHF.

The CDR3 DNA is TGCGCCAGCAGCTTGGTGGTAGCGGGTAGCCAAGAGACCCAGTACTTC. This codes for CASSLVVAGSQETQYF. V usage is TRBV5-1 and J usage is TRBJ2-5; TRBD2 matches 7 bases. This CDR3 has 16 amino acids. Germline trimming cut 0 bases from V and 1 base from J; bases unmatched to any gene: 6. The germline gives CDR1 SGHRS, CDR2 YFSETQ.

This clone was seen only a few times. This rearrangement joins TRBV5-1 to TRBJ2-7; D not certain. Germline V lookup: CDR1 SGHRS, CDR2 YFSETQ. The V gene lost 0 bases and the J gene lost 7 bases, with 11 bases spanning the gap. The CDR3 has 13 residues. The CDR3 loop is CASSLADLGEQYF. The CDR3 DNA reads TGCGCCAGCAGCTTGGCCGATCTGGGAGAGCAGTACTTC.

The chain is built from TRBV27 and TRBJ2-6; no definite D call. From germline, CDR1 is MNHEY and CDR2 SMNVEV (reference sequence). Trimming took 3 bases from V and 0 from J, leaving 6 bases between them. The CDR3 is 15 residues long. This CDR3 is CASSFFLSGANVLTF. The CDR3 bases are TGTGCCAGCAGTTTTTTCCTCTCTGGGGCCAACGTCCTGACTTTC.

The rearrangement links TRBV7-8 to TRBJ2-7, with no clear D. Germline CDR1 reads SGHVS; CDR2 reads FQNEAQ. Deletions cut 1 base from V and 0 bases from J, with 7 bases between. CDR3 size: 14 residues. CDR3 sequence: CASSLDGRSYEQYF. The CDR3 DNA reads TGTGCCAGCAGCTTAGACGGCCGCTCCTACGAGCAGTACTTC.

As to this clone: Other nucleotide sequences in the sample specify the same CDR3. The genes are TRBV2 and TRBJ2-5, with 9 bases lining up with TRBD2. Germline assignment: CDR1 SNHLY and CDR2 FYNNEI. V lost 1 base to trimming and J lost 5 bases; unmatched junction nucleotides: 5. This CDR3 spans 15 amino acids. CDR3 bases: TGTGCCAGCAGTGAAGGGCTAGCGGGGTTGGAGACCCAGTACTTC. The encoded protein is CASSEGLAGLETQYF.

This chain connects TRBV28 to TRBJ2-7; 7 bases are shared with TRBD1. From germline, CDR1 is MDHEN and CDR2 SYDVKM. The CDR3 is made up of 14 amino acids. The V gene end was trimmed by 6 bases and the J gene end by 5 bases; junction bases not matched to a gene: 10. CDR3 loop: CASSSAGTANEQYF. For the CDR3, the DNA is TGTGCCAGCAGCTCCGCCGGGACAGCCAACGAGCAGTACTTC.

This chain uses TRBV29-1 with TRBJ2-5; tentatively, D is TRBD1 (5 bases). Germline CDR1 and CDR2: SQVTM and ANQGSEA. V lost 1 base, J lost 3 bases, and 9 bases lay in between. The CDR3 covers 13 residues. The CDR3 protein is CSVEARVEETQYF. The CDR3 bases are TGCAGCGTTGAAGCCAGGGTTGAAGAGACCCAGTACTTC. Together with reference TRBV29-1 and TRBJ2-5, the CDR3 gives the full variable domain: SAVISQKPSRDICQRGTSLTIQCQVDSQVTMMFWYRQQPGQSLTLIATANQGSEATYESGFVIDKFPISRPNLTFSTLTVSNMSPEDSSIYLCSVEARVEETQYFGPGTRLLVL.

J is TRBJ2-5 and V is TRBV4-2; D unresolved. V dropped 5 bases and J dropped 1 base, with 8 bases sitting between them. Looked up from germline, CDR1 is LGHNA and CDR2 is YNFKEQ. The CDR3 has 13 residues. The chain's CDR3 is CASSSGPQETQYF. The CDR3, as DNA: TGTGCCAGCAGCTCTGGTCCCCAAGAGACCCAGTACTTC.